This T cell receptor beta chain was sequenced for a study of cytomegalovirus exposure and HLA in healthy donors. Study at large: Unique TCRs from HLA-typed donors, 75 million to 100 million of them, were held in an early data release.

The study ran its PCR with 60 Vbeta and 13 Jbeta primers. In the authors' workflow: Later analysis identified some 80 million unique TCR beta chains, approximately 11 million shared. Only in-frame clones appear in the TCRdb table, and some are missing; sequencing was by immunoSEQ multiplex PCR. V and J calls and clone size are those listed in that table; D and trimming were worked out from the DNA. The sample has under 150,000 clones; about 78% are singletons. Whole-study findings and limits: According to the study, around 160 TCR beta chains were cytomegalovirus-associated. Fewer than 20,000 TCR beta sequences were associated with HLA alleles at 0.05 false discovery rate in a later analysis.

About this clone: No antigen is known for it.

The CDR3 is 12 residues long. The V and J ends lost 2 bases and 4 bases respectively, with 8 bases between them. Germline lookup yields CDR1 GTSNPN and CDR2 SVGIG (reference sequence). The clonotype originates from a human donor in good health. Sample: PBMCs. The chain has TRBV30 and TRBJ1-1, with D possibly matching TRBD1 (5 bases). This CDR3 is CAWSTGLTEAFF. The CDR3 DNA follows: TGTGCCTGGAGTACAGGTCTCACTGAAGCTTTCTTT.